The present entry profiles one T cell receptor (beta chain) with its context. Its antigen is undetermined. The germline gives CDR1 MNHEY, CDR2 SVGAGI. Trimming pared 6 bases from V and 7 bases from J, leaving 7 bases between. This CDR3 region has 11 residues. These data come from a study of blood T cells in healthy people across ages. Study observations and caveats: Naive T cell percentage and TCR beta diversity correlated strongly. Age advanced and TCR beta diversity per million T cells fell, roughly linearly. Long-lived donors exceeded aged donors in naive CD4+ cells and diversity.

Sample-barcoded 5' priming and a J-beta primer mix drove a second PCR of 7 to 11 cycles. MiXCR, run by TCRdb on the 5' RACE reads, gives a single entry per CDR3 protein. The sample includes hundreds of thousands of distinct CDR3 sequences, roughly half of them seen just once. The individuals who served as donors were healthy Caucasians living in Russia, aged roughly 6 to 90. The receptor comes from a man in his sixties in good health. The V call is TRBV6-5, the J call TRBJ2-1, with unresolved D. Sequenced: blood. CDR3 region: CASRRMNEQFF. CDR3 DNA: TGTGCCAGCAGACGTATGAATGAGCAGTTCTTC.